Listed here are 10 T cell receptor beta chains from one sample, sequenced in a study of cytomegalovirus exposure and HLA in healthy donors. Sequencing used immunoSEQ multiplex PCR; TCRdb keeps in-frame clones, though not all of them. The repertoire has about 360,000 clones, 75% to 90% of them found once; the top ten carry about 0.8%. The source material was PBMCs. These TCRs come from a woman aged 18-30 years in good health and CMV-seronegative.

The chain joins TRBV4-2 to TRBJ1-2; the D gene is possibly TRBD1 (5 bases). The CDR3 runs to 13 residues. Deletions cut 6 bases from V and 7 bases from J, with 15 bases between. Per germline, CDR1 LGHNA and CDR2 YNFKEQ. The CDR3 nucleotides are TGTGCCAGCAGTCCGGGGGAAAGGGGTGGCTACACCTTC. Translation gives CASSPGERGGYTF.

The chain has TRBV6-5 and TRBJ2-7, with D tentatively TRBD1 (6 bases). Germline values: CDR1 MNHEY, CDR2 SVGAGI. The CDR3 sequence is 14 residues long. Trimming took 2 bases from V and 5 from J, leaving 13 bases between them. CDR3 bases: TGTGCCAGCAGTTACGCAGCAGGGGCAGACGAGCAGTACTTC. Its translation is CASSYAAGADEQYF.

This clone was recorded only once. This sequence joins TRBV5-4 and TRBJ2-7; 11 nucleotides line up with TRBD2. V was pared by 4 bases and J by 2 bases, with 2 bases of the junction left unmatched. There are 14 residues in the CDR3. Germline V gene lookup returns CDR1 SGHNT and CDR2 YYREEE (reference sequence). CDR3 in amino acids: CASSAGLAAYEQYF. CDR3 nucleotides: TGTGCCAGCAGCGCGGGACTAGCGGCCTACGAGCAGTACTTC.

J is TRBJ2-7 and V is TRBV27; TRBD2 might be the D (5 bases). Germline V gives CDR1 MNHEY, CDR2 SMNVEV (reference sequence). This CDR3 is 14 amino acids long. The V end was cut by 5 bases, the J end by 0 bases, with 11 bases between. The DNA of the CDR3 is TGTGCCAGCAGTCCACTAGAGGGCTCCTACGAGCAGTACTTC. Translating it yields CASSPLEGSYEQYF.

In DNA, the CDR3 is TGTGCCTGGAGTGTACTCCTAGCGGGAGGTATTGATGGGACAGATACGCAGTATTTT. Amino acid sequence: CAWSVLLAGGIDGTDTQYF. The chain is built from TRBV30 and TRBJ2-3; 11 positions match TRBD2. The length of the CDR3 is 19 residues. Germline V gives CDR1 GTSNPN, CDR2 SVGIG (reference sequence). V was pared by 0 bases and J by 3 bases, with 14 bases of the junction left unmatched. Complete variable domain (other parts from reference TRBV30 and TRBJ2-3): SQTIHQWPATLVQPVGSPLSLECTVEGTSNPNLYWYRQAAGRGLQLLFYSVGIGQISSEVPQNLSASRPQDRQFILSSKKLLLSDSGFYLCAWSVLLAGGIDGTDTQYFGPGTRLTVL.

V usage is TRBV2 and J usage is TRBJ2-3, with D hard to call. Germline loops: CDR1 SNHLY, CDR2 FYNNEI. V was cut by 2 bases and J by 4 bases, with 7 bases left in between. The CDR3 runs 13 residues. CDR3 amino acids: CASSEPVPDTQYF. CDR3 nucleotide sequence: TGTGCCAGCAGTGAACCAGTTCCAGATACGCAGTATTTT.

The sample holds one count of this clone. The chain combines TRBV10-3 with TRBJ1-5; D is undetermined. Deletions cut 2 bases from V and 6 bases from J, with 8 bases between. The CDR3 contains 13 residues. Germline-derived CDR1 and CDR2 are ENHRY and SYGVKD. CDR3 region: CAISERVGQPQHF. The CDR3, as DNA: TGTGCCATCAGTGAGCGGGTGGGTCAGCCCCAGCATTTT.

The chain employs TRBV27 and TRBJ1-1; 8 bases line up with TRBD1. Germline assignment: CDR1 MNHEY and CDR2 SMNVEV (reference sequence). The CDR3 loop spans 15 amino acids. V gave up 5 bases and J gave up 5 bases; unmatched junction bases: 10. The CDR3 DNA is TGTGCCAGCAGTATAGACAGGGGCGCCCGAACTGAAGCTTTCTTT. Residues: CASSIDRGARTEAFF.

The rearrangement links TRBV19 to TRBJ1-1; D unresolved. The V gene's germline CDR1 is LNHDA and CDR2 SQIVND (reference sequence). V was pared by 4 bases and J by 1 base, with 13 bases between. The length of the CDR3 is 15 residues. CDR3 DNA: TGTGCCAGTAGTAGAGGAGCGGGAAAGAACACTGAAGCTTTCTTT. Its translation: CASSRGAGKNTEAFF.

The chain employs TRBV27 and TRBJ2-5, with D possibly TRBD1 on 5 matching bases. CDR1 MNHEY and CDR2 SMNVEV come from the germline V gene (reference sequence). Trimming shortened V by 8 bases and J by 4 bases, and 14 bases separated the two germline ends. The length of the CDR3 is 13 residues. This CDR3 reads CASSFGAAETQYF. In DNA form, the CDR3 reads TGTGCCAGCTCATTTGGGGCGGCAGAGACCCAGTACTTC.